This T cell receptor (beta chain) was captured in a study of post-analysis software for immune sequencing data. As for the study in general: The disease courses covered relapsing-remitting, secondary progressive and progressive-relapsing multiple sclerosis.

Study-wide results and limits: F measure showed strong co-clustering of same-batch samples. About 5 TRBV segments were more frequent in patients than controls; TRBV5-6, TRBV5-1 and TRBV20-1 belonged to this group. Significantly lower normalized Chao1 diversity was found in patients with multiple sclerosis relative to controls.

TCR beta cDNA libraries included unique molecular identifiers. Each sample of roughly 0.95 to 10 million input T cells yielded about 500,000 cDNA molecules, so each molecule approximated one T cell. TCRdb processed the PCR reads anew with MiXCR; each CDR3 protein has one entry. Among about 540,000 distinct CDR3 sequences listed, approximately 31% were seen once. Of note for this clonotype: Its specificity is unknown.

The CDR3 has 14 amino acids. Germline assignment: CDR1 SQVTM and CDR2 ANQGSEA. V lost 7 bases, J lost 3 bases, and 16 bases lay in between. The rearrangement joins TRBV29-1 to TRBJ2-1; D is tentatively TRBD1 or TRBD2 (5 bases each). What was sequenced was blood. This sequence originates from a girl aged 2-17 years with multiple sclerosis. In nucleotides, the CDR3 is TGCAGCGCCGCTAGTGGGGGTTACTACAATGAGCAGTTCTTC. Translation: CSAASGGYYNEQFF.